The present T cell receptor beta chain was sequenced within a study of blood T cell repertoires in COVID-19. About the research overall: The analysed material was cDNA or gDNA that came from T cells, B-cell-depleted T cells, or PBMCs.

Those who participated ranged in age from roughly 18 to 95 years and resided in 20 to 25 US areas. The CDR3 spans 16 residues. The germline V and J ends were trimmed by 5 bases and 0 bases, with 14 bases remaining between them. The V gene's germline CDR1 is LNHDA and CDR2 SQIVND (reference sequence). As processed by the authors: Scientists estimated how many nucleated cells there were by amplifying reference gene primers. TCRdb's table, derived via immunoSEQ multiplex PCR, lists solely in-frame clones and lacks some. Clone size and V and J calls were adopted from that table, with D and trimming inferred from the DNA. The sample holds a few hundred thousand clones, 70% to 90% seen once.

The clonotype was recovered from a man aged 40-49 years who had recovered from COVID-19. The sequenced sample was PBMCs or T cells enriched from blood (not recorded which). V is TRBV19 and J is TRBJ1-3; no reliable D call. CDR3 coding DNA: TGTGCCAGTAGTGGGCTTTCTTCGTTCTCTGGAAACACCATATATTTT. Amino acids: CASSGLSSFSGNTIYF.